The T cell receptor (beta chain) described here comes from a study of metastatic and nonmetastatic thyroid tumors. The CDR3 has 18 amino acids. The germline V gene has CDR1 DFQATT and CDR2 SNEGSKA (reference sequence). After removal of 3 bases from V and 2 bases from J, the junction contained 11 bases not matched to a gene. TCRdb re-called clones from the PCR reads using MiXCR. The sample holds 20,000 to 25,000 clones, more than 20% seen once. This clone was observed a few times. Patients underwent thyroid surgery, and none had received any treatment before it. The V and J genes are TRBV20-1 and TRBJ1-6; 9 nucleotides match TRBD1. The origin of this receptor is a female donor with papillary thyroid cancer or a benign thyroid nodule (not recorded which). Some clones in this sample may be carry-over from other donors' samples. Sequenced material: adjacent normal tissue. The CDR3 region is CSARPGQGGGTYNSPLHF. In nucleotides, the CDR3 is TGCAGTGCTAGGCCGGGACAGGGAGGTGGGACCTATAATTCACCCCTCCACTTT.